One sample yielded the 27 T cell receptor beta chains listed below, sequenced in a study of T cell repertoires in cytomegalovirus infection. TCRdb re-called the reads through MiXCR, storing one row per CDR3 protein. The data hold around 530,000 distinct CDR3 sequences, with about 17% observed a single time. The sequencing sample was made of CD8+ T cells from PBMCs. The receptors here all came from a human donor in good health (CMV status not recorded). Some clones in this sample may be carry-over from other donors' samples.

At least ten counts were recorded for this clonotype. The chain has TRBV7-9 and TRBJ2-2; D might be TRBD1 (6 bases). Trimming cost V 7 bases and J 0 bases, with 12 bases left between them. The CDR3 consists of 15 residues. Germline V gives CDR1 SEHNR, CDR2 FQNEAQ (reference sequence). The CDR3 sequence: CASTQQGTNTGELFF. In DNA form, the CDR3 reads TGTGCCAGCACCCAACAGGGAACGAACACCGGGGAGCTGTTTTTT.

V usage is TRBV27 and J usage is TRBJ1-5; tentative D call: TRBD1 (6 bases). Trimming left V 8 bases short and J 4 bases short, with 15 bases between. The CDR3 extends over 14 amino acids. The V gene's germline CDR1 is MNHEY and CDR2 SMNVEV (reference sequence). The CDR3 DNA reads as TGTGCCAGCGGCCCCGCCGACAGGAATCAGCCCCAGCATTTT. This codes for CASGPADRNQPQHF.

This clonotype was recorded at least ten times. The gene calls are TRBV4-1 and TRBJ2-1, with D uncertain. The V end was cut by 0 bases, the J end by 5 bases, with 11 bases between. Germline V CDR1 and CDR2: MGHRA, YSYEKL. The CDR3 runs to 15 residues. The CDR3 sequence is CASSQDFSTDNEQFF. In DNA, the CDR3 is TGCGCCAGCAGCCAAGACTTCTCTACGGACAATGAGCAGTTCTTC.

This clonotype was seen at least ten times. A read error may produce the germline difference seen at one junction end. The rearrangement uses TRBV7-9 and TRBJ1-3; 8 bases align to TRBD1. The CDR3 is made up of 12 amino acids. Germline CDR1 is SEHNR and CDR2 is FQNEAQ (reference sequence). This CDR3 reads CASSFPGQALAF. The DNA of the CDR3 is TGTGCCAGCAGCTTCCCGGGACAGGCTTTGGCCTTT.

This clonotype was recorded many times. The chain carries TRBV27 and TRBJ1-1; no reliable D call. V lost 8 bases and J lost 1, with 20 bases in between. Germline CDR1 is MNHEY and CDR2 is SMNVEV (reference sequence). This CDR3 is built from 16 residues. CDR3: CASDPKPGRANTEAFF. The CDR3 nucleotides are TGTGCCAGCGACCCCAAGCCCGGGAGGGCGAACACTGAAGCTTTCTTT.

In its sample, this clonotype was seen a few times. The germline gene is not matched at one end of the junction; a read error may be the cause. The chain has TRBV27 and TRBJ2-2; no clear D. The germline gives CDR1 MNHEY, CDR2 SMNVEV (reference sequence). The CDR3 extends over 14 amino acids. The CDR3 DNA is TGTGCCAGCAGTCTATCCCCCCAGACAGGGGAGCTGTTTTTT. This encodes CASSLSPQTGELFF.

This clonotype was seen many times. This chain joins TRBV25-1 and TRBJ2-3; the D is unclear. Between the trimmed V and J ends, which lost 9 bases and 6 bases, there was a span of 10 bases. The CDR3 extends over 11 amino acids. Germline CDR1 is MGHDK and CDR2 is SYGVNS. CDR3 loop: CASRAGDTQYF. DNA of the CDR3: TGTGCCAGTAGAGCCGGGGATACGCAGTATTTT.

There are many counts of this clonotype. The genes are TRBV11-1 and TRBJ1-1; 9 positions match TRBD1. CDR3 size: 18 residues. The V gene end was trimmed by 3 bases and the J gene end by 3 bases; junction bases not matched to a gene: 14. Germline loops: CDR1 SGHAT, CDR2 FQDESV (reference sequence). The CDR3 loop is CASSFAPLRDRAHTEAFF. The CDR3 region has the DNA TGTGCCAGCAGCTTCGCACCCCTCCGGGACAGGGCGCACACTGAAGCTTTCTTT.

Of note for this clonotype: In this CDR3 the conserved last residue, phenylalanine or tryptophan, is missing, so a read error is likely. V gene TRBV6-6 combines with J gene TRBJ2-7; D might be TRBD2 (6 bases). The germline V gene has CDR1 MNHNY and CDR2 SVGAGI (reference sequence). CDR3 size: 15 residues. Trimming cost V 6 bases and J 6 bases, with 21 bases left between them. CDR3 in DNA: TGTGCCAGCAGCCTTGAGTGGCGGGGACTCAGCGAGCAGTACTTA. It yields the protein CASSLEWRGLSEQYL.

This clonotype has a single count. Possible read error: a much larger clone is one base away. The CDR3 bases are TGTGCCAGAAGTGAAGGGGAACCTGGCCTTATGAGCTCCTACAATGAGCAGTTCTTC. It codes for CARSEGEPGLMSSYNEQFF. The V gene is TRBV6-1, the J gene TRBJ2-1; tentative D call: TRBD1 (5 bases). This CDR3 is built from 19 residues. Germline V lookup: CDR1 MNHNS, CDR2 SASEGT.

This clonotype was observed at least ten times. The chain is built from TRBV7-9 and TRBJ2-1; D unresolved. V shed 5 bases and J shed 0 bases, with 8 bases lying between them. CDR3 length: 14 amino acids. Germline assignment: CDR1 SEHNR and CDR2 FQNEAQ (reference sequence). The CDR3 here is CASSPRGSYNEQFF. CDR3 nucleotide sequence: TGTGCCAGCAGCCCCCGAGGCTCCTACAATGAGCAGTTCTTC.

This clonotype appeared many times. The chain employs TRBV7-8 and TRBJ1-5, with a tentative D call TRBD1 (5 bases). Between the trimmed V and J ends, which lost 1 base and 2 bases, there was a span of 6 bases. Germline loops: CDR1 SGHVS, CDR2 FQNEAQ. The CDR3 is made up of 14 amino acids. For the CDR3, the DNA is TGTGCCAGCAGCTTAGGGACACGCAATCAGCCCCAGCATTTT. It yields the protein CASSLGTRNQPQHF.

This clonotype was counted at least ten times. The genes are TRBV6-1 and TRBJ1-6; no reliable D call. The CDR3 length is 18 residues. CDR1 and CDR2 (germline): MNHNS, SASEGT. V dropped 3 bases and J dropped 7 bases, with 22 bases sitting between them. In nucleotides, the CDR3 is TGTGCCAGCAGTGATAGTTTTGGGCGCGGCGGAGGAAATTCACCCCTCCACTTT. Translation: CASSDSFGRGGGNSPLHF.

In its sample, this clonotype was seen many times. Its ends do not fully match the called genes, so a read error is possible. This rearrangement joins TRBV7-7 to TRBJ2-6, with 10 positions matching TRBD1. This CDR3 spans 16 amino acids. Germline CDR1 SSHAT, CDR2 FNYEAQ (reference sequence). The CDR3, as DNA: TGTGCTAGCAGCCCCAGACAGGGGGCCGGGGCCAACGTCCTGACTTTC. Translation: CASSPRQGAGANVLTF.

In this sample, this clonotype turned up a few times. The CDR3 DNA reads TGTGCCAGCAGTTGGGCGTTAGAGGGGAGGAATGAGCAGTTCTTC. Translation: CASSWALEGRNEQFF. The chain is built from TRBV27 and TRBJ2-1; tentatively, D is TRBD2 (6 bases). CDR1 MNHEY and CDR2 SMNVEV come from the germline V gene (reference sequence). The CDR3 runs 15 residues. Trimming pared 4 bases from V and 7 bases from J, leaving 17 bases between.

The genes are TRBV19 and TRBJ1-1, with a possible D match to TRBD1 (5 bases). CDR3 size: 15 residues. In germline, CDR1 is LNHDA, CDR2 SQIVND (reference sequence). V lost 1 base, J lost 3 bases, and 12 bases lay in between. The CDR3 DNA sequence: TGTGCCAGTAGTATAGTGGGACTCGCGGACACTGAAGCTTTCTTT. Amino acid sequence: CASSIVGLADTEAFF.

This chain uses TRBV4-2 with TRBJ1-5; D gene uncertain. This CDR3 is 14 amino acids long. V gave up 0 bases and J gave up 6 bases, with 9 bases separating them. Germline CDR1 reads LGHNA; CDR2 reads YNFKEQ. The CDR3 loop is CASSQDSPAQPQHF. The DNA of the CDR3 is TGTGCCAGCAGCCAAGATAGTCCCGCTCAGCCCCAGCATTTT.

Written as DNA, the CDR3 is TGTGCCAGCAGTTACGTCCGGGGGGATCGCTACGAGCAGTACTTC. Encoded protein: CASSYVRGDRYEQYF. This sequence joins TRBV6-5 and TRBJ2-7; 7 bases align to TRBD2. The CDR3 totals 15 residues. With V trimmed by 2 bases and J by 3 bases, 7 bases remained unmatched. CDR1 is MNHEY and CDR2 is SVGAGI in the germline V gene.

With respect to this clonotype: This may arise from a read error, as a much more abundant clone is one base away. The rearrangement uses TRBV7-3 and TRBJ2-7; a possible D gene is TRBD2 (6 bases). Trimming took off 6 bases at V and 7 bases at J, with 16 bases between the two ends. This CDR3 is 13 amino acids long. Looked up from germline, CDR1 is SGHTA and CDR2 is FQGTGA. CDR3 nucleotides: TGTGCCAGCAGTTTGGAACATGGAGGGGAGCAGTACTTC. It encodes CASSLEHGGEQYF. Full variable domain (rest looked up from reference TRBV7-3 and TRBJ2-7): GAGVSQTPSNKVTEKGKYVELRCDPISGHTALYWYRQSLGQGPEFLIYFQGTGAADDSGLPNDRFFAVRPEGSVSTLKIQRTERGDSAVYLCASSLEHGGEQYFGPGTRLTVT.

The rearrangement uses TRBV6-5 and TRBJ1-2; 8 positions agree with TRBD1. CDR3 size: 15 residues. After removal of 2 bases from V and 6 bases from J, the junction contained 8 bases not matched to a gene. The V gene's germline CDR1 is MNHEY and CDR2 SVGAGI. The CDR3: CASSYHGQGGNGYTF. In DNA form, the CDR3 reads TGTGCCAGCAGTTACCACGGACAGGGTGGCAATGGCTACACCTTC.

CDR3 DNA sequence: TGTGCCACCAGCAGAGTACAGGGGGGCGGCGAGCAGTACTTC. Encoded protein: CATSRVQGGGEQYF. V is TRBV15 and J is TRBJ2-7, with TRBD1 identical over 8 bases. CDR1 and CDR2 (germline): LNHNV, YYDKDF (reference sequence). The CDR3 totals 14 residues. Unmatched junction bases numbered 5, after V lost 1 base and J lost 6 bases. Variable domain in full (rest from reference TRBV15 and TRBJ2-7): DAMVIQNPRYQVTQFGKPVTLSCSQTLNHNVMYWYQQKSSQAPKLLFHYYDKDFNNEADTPDNFQSRRPNTSFCFLDIRSPGLGDTAMYLCATSRVQGGGEQYFGPGTRLTVT.

This clonotype was counted a few times. The V call is TRBV7-3, the J call TRBJ1-5; tentative D call: TRBD1 (5 bases). V gave up 3 bases and J gave up 6 bases, with 9 bases separating them. This CDR3 contains 13 residues. Germline V lookup: CDR1 SGHTA, CDR2 FQGTGA. The CDR3, as DNA: TGTGCCAGCAGCTTCAGGGAGGGTCAGCCCCAGCATTTT. This gives the protein CASSFREGQPQHF.

This clonotype was seen repeatedly, ten times or more. J is TRBJ1-3 and V is TRBV28; D is possibly TRBD1 (5 bases). Per the germline V gene, CDR1 is MDHEN and CDR2 is SYDVKM. The CDR3 length is 15 residues. Trimming removed 6 bases from V and 0 bases from J, with 12 bases in between. The CDR3 region is CASRAGPYSGNTIYF. The CDR3 DNA follows: TGTGCCAGCAGGGCGGGACCGTACTCTGGAAACACCATATATTTT.

The V call is TRBV11-1, the J call TRBJ2-1; TRBD2 agrees at 7 bases. Trimming took 0 bases from V and 7 from J; bases not matched to a gene: 6. This CDR3 is built from 15 residues. Germline loops: CDR1 SGHAT, CDR2 FQDESV (reference sequence). The CDR3 loop reads CASSLARLAVNEQFF. The CDR3 coding sequence is TGTGCCAGCAGCTTAGCGAGACTAGCAGTAAATGAGCAGTTCTTC.

This clonotype was counted only a few times. CDR3 nucleotide sequence: TGTGCCACCAGTGATCCTACTAGCGGTAGCTCCTACAATGAGCAGTTCTTC. Protein: CATSDPTSGSSYNEQFF. The chain employs TRBV24-1 and TRBJ2-1; 8 bases match TRBD2. The germline gives CDR1 KGHDR, CDR2 SFDVKD. CDR3 length equals 17 residues. J lost 0 bases, V lost 3 bases, and 6 bases had no gene match.

The V call is TRBV10-2, the J call TRBJ2-7, with 12 positions matching TRBD2. Germline CDR1 reads WSHSY; CDR2 reads SAAADI. The CDR3 runs to 11 residues. The CDR3 loop is CGTTSGSEQYF. As DNA, the CDR3 is TGCGGGACGACTAGCGGGAGCGAGCAGTACTTC.

The gene calls are TRBV27 and TRBJ2-3; 9 nucleotides match TRBD2. The germline V gene has CDR1 MNHEY and CDR2 SMNVEV (reference sequence). The CDR3 is 18 residues long. Losses at the gene ends were 5 bases for V and 2 bases for J; bases not matched to a gene: 14. This CDR3 is CASSKVTSGWGLTDTQYF. CDR3 nucleotide sequence: TGTGCCAGCAGTAAGGTTACTAGCGGGTGGGGTCTCACAGATACGCAGTATTTT.